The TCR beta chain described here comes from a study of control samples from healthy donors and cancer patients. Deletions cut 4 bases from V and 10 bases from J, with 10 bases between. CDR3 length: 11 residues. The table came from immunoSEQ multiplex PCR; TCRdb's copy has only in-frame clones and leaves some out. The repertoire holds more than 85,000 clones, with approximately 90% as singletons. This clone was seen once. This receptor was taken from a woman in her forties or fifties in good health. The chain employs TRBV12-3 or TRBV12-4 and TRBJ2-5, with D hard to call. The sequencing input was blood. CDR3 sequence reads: CASSSHGVQYF. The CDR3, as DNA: TGTGCCAGCAGTTCCCATGGGGTCCAGTACTTC.